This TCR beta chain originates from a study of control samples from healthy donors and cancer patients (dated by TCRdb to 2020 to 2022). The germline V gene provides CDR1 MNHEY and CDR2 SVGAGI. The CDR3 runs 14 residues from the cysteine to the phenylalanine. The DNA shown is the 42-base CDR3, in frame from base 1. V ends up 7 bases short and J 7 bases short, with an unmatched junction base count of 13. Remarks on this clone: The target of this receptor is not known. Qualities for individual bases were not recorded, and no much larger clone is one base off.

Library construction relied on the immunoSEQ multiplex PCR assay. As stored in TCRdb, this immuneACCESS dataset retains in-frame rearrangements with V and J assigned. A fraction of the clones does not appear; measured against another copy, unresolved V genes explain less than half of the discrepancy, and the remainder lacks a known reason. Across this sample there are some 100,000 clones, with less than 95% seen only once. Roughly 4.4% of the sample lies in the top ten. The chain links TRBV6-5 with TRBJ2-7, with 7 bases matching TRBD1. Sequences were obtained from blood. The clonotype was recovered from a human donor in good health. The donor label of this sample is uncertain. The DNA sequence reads TGTGCCAGCAAATATCCGGGACAGCCTAGAGAGCAGTACTTC. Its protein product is CASKYPGQPREQYF.